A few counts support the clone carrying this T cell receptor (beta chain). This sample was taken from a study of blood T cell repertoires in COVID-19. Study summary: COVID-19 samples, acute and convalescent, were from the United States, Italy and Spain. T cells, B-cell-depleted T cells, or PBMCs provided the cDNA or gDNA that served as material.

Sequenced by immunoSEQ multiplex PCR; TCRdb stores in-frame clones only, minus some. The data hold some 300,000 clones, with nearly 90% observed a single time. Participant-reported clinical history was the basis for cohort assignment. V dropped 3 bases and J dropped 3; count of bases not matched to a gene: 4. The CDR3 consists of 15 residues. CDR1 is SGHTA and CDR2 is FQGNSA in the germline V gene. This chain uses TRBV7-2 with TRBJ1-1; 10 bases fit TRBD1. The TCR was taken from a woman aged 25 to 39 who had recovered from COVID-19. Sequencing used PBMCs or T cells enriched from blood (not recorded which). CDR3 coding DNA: TGTGCCAGCAGCTTGTGGACAGGGGGGGACACTGAAGCTTTCTTT. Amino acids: CASSLWTGGDTEAFF.